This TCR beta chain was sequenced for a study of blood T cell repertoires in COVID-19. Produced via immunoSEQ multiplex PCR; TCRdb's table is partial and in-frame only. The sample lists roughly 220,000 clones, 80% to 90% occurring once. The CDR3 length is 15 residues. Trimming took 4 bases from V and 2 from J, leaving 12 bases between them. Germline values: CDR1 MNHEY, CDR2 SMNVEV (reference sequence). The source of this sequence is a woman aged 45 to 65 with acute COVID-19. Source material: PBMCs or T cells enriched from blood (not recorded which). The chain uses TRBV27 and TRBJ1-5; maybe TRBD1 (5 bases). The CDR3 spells CASSWRGSGNQPQHF. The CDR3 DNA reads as TGTGCCAGCAGTTGGAGGGGAAGCGGCAATCAGCCCCAGCATTTT.